Detailed here is one T cell receptor (beta chain). The antigen this receptor binds is unknown. HCMV-specific IgG was detected in serum with a commercial ELISA kit to determine HCMV serostatus. Peripheral blood mononuclear cells were isolated from blood by Ficoll density gradient centrifugation. The CDR3 goes from the cysteine to the phenylalanine over 15 residues. This entry has no DNA. The sequencing machine was an Illumina HiSeq 2000. The TCR beta cDNA libraries were made using 5'RACE template switching, a step that added both a universal primer site and unique molecular identifiers. Synthesis of cDNA was primed from the TCR beta constant segment and was followed by two consecutive PCR amplification steps. In the original analysis: MIGEC handled demultiplexing of the reads and grouping by UMI, while MiTCR was used to assemble and quantify clonotypes. Only TCR cDNA sequences supported by at least two reads were kept to exclude erroneous sequences. The tcR package was used for downstream repertoire analysis, and clonotypes were matched across fractions by CDR3 nucleotide sequence plus V segment. VDJmatch was used to annotate antigen specificity against VDJdb, with one amino acid substitution in CDR3 permitted. TCRdb reprocessed the reads, so every CDR3 protein sequence counts as one entry and DNA is not shown. TCRdb, not the authors, supplied the V and J calls. The sample's clone listing holds some 150,000 distinct CDR3 sequences. The ten largest make up less than 40% of the sample.

The data stem from a study of T cells expressing NK-cell markers (dated by TCRdb to about 2020). Describing the broader study: TCR beta-chain repertoires were profiled in sorted CD3+CD56+NKG2C+, CD3+CD56+NKG2C- and CD3+CD56-NKG2C+ T-cell subsets from about 8 donors. Among the eight sequenced donors, seven were HCMV-seropositive and one was HCMV-seronegative. The study sequenced eight donors, all healthy volunteers chosen at random: three men and five women. The libraries were sequenced on Illumina HiSeq 2000/2500, MiSeq or NextSeq, producing 2 x 150 bp reads. The investigation overall reported the following: Those dominant clonotypes were again the most abundant among CD3+CD56-NKG2C+ cells in a handful of donors, at about 28.3-65%. For roughly six donors, the dominant CD3+CD56+NKG2C+ clonotypes were among the top 10 CD8+ clonotypes and accounted for about 1.0-7.5% of CD8+ T cells. Whether the expanded NKG2C-expressing T cell clones were specific for HCMV antigens remained unclear.

The sequenced sample consisted of blood T cells: a sorted CD56 or NKG2C T cell subset, CD4+ or CD8+ T cells, or bulk PBMC T cells (not recorded which). This chain is built from TRBV12-3 or TRBV12-4 and TRBJ2-3; absent DNA, TCRdb's TRBD2 call cannot be checked. The receptor was isolated from a woman aged 50 to 65 in good health. Donor details come from another sample of the same person, matched by shared clones. The CDR3: CASNYFLAGTDTQYF.